Shown below are 28 T cell receptor beta chains from a single sample sequenced in a study of radiation and T cells in renal cell carcinoma. Indicated time point: baseline pretreatment blood. Documented treatment: 15 Gy SBRT to primary tumor, nephrectomy 4 weeks later. Some clones are missing from TCRdb's copy, which holds only in-frame ones; the method was immunoSEQ multiplex PCR. The sample lists approximately 140,000 clones; around four fifths were seen once. Sequences were derived from blood, sampled from a patient whose treatment included radiotherapy and nephrectomy. The receptors were gathered from a woman between 45 and 60 years old with renal cell carcinoma.

The chain links TRBV6-5 to TRBJ2-7; TRBD1 aligns across 7 bases. This CDR3 region has 13 residues. Trimming cost V 8 bases and J 1 base; bases outside gene matches: 5. Germline V lookup: CDR1 MNHEY, CDR2 SVGAGI. CDR3 protein: CASLDRVSYEQYF. CDR3 nucleotides: TGTGCCAGCCTCGACAGGGTATCCTACGAGCAGTACTTC.

The chain employs TRBV6-5 and TRBJ1-1; D not certain. V gave up 8 bases and J gave up 6 bases, with 13 bases separating them. The CDR3 is made up of 12 amino acids. Germline CDR1 is MNHEY and CDR2 is SVGAGI. Here the CDR3 DNA reads TGTGCCAGCGGCCAAGTTGGAGCTGAAGCTTTCTTT. Protein: CASGQVGAEAFF.

V usage is TRBV5-1 and J usage is TRBJ2-2; TRBD2 matches at 8 bases. The germline V gene has CDR1 SGHRS and CDR2 YFSETQ. The CDR3 runs 15 residues. The trim removed 4 bases at V and 1 base at J, leaving 3 bases unmatched. CDR3 sequence (DNA): TGCGCCAGCAGCCTAGCGGGCCTGAACACCGGGGAGCTGTTTTTT. It codes for CASSLAGLNTGELFF. The complete variable domain, with remaining parts taken from reference TRBV5-1 and TRBJ2-2, reads KAGVTQTPRYLIKTRGQQVTLSCSPISGHRSVSWYQQTPGQGLQFLFEYFSETQRNKGNFPGRFSGRQFSNSRSEMNVSTLELGDSALYLCASSLAGLNTGELFFGEGSRLTVL.

J is TRBJ2-2 and V is TRBV19, with 8 bases identical to TRBD2. The CDR3 spans 16 residues. Losses at the gene ends were 1 base for V and 4 bases for J; bases not matched to a gene: 5. Per germline, CDR1 LNHDA and CDR2 SQIVND (reference sequence). The CDR3 sequence: CASSIGPGGSTGELFF. The DNA for the CDR3 is TGTGCCAGTAGTATAGGTCCGGGAGGGAGCACCGGGGAGCTGTTTTTT.

CDR3 sequence: CASSLTGTSGGTDTQYF. CDR3 sequence (DNA): TGCGCCAGCAGCTTAACCGGGACTAGCGGTGGCACAGATACGCAGTATTTT. V gene TRBV5-1 combines with J gene TRBJ2-3; 11 positions match TRBD2. CDR1 is SGHRS and CDR2 is YFSETQ in the germline V gene. The CDR3 extends over 17 amino acids. The J segment lost 1 base and the V segment lost 2 bases, leaving 6 bases of the junction unmatched.

The chain has TRBV6-6 and TRBJ1-2, with D possibly TRBD1 on 6 matching bases. V lost 6 bases and J 1 base, leaving 12 bases between the germline ends. CDR3 size: 14 residues. Per germline, CDR1 MNHNY and CDR2 SVGAGI (reference sequence). The CDR3: CASSPRQDNYGYTF. The CDR3, as DNA: TGTGCCAGCAGCCCCCGACAGGATAACTATGGCTACACCTTC.

V gene TRBV9 combines with J gene TRBJ2-3; the D is unclear. V was clipped by 3 bases and J by 5 bases, with 10 bases between them. Germline V CDR1 and CDR2: SGDLS, YYNGEE. The CDR3 runs 13 residues. CDR3 residues: CASSETPRDTQYF. CDR3 DNA: TGTGCCAGCAGCGAAACACCCCGAGATACGCAGTATTTT.

The chain has TRBV4-3 and TRBJ2-1, with TRBD2 as a possible D gene (5 bases). Germline CDR1 LGHNA, CDR2 YSLEER. The CDR3 length is 13 residues. Trimming took 0 bases from V and 10 from J, leaving 10 bases between them. This chain's CDR3 is CASSQERVREQFF. Written as DNA, the CDR3 is TGCGCCAGCAGCCAAGAGAGGGTCCGGGAGCAGTTCTTC.

The J gene is TRBJ2-1, the V gene TRBV19; no firm D call. The length of the CDR3 is 12 residues. V lost 5 bases and J 7 bases, leaving 9 bases between the germline ends. In germline, CDR1 is LNHDA, CDR2 SQIVND (reference sequence). The chain's CDR3 is CASSARSNEQFF. CDR3 DNA sequence: TGTGCCAGTAGTGCACGGAGTAATGAGCAGTTCTTC.

This rearrangement joins TRBV20-1 to TRBJ1-2, with a tentative D call TRBD1 (6 bases). Germline V gives CDR1 DFQATT, CDR2 SNEGSKA (reference sequence). Trimming stripped 8 bases from V and 7 bases from J, with 14 bases between. The CDR3 totals 11 residues. CDR3 sequence (DNA): TGCAGTATAGCGGGGGGGCTTGGCTACACCTTC. This codes for CSIAGGLGYTF.

The chain has TRBV30 and TRBJ1-1; D gene uncertain. This CDR3 comprises 13 residues. V dropped 5 bases and J dropped 0 bases, with 10 bases sitting between them. CDR1 and CDR2 (germline): GTSNPN, SVGIG (reference sequence). The CDR3 reads CAWSPQVNTEAFF. DNA for the CDR3: TGTGCCTGGTCACCCCAGGTGAACACTGAAGCTTTCTTT.

The chain is built from TRBV19 and TRBJ1-1; maybe TRBD1 (5 bases). Trimming removed 5 bases at V and 3 bases at J, with 13 bases between. The CDR3 spans 14 residues. Germline V lookup: CDR1 LNHDA, CDR2 SQIVND (reference sequence). For the CDR3, the DNA is TGTGCCAGTAGTTTGGGGGTCGAGGACACTGAAGCTTTCTTT. Its translation is CASSLGVEDTEAFF.

This chain connects TRBV25-1 to TRBJ2-7; D possibly corresponds to TRBD2 (5 bases). CDR1 MGHDK and CDR2 SYGVNS come from the germline V gene. Trimming removed 8 bases at V and 1 base at J, with 12 bases between. The length of the CDR3 is 13 residues. The CDR3 sequence is CASRPPGSYEQYF. Here the CDR3 DNA reads TGTGCCAGCCGCCCCCCGGGGTCCTACGAGCAGTACTTC.

This chain uses TRBV19 with TRBJ1-2; D is unresolved. CDR3 length equals 16 residues. The germline gives CDR1 LNHDA, CDR2 SQIVND (reference sequence). V lost 7 bases and J 5 bases, leaving 23 bases between the germline ends. The CDR3 DNA sequence: TGTGCCAGTACTTGGAATCGCTTTACTGTATTATATGGCTACACCTTC. Its protein is CASTWNRFTVLYGYTF. The whole variable domain, filled in from reference TRBV19 and TRBJ1-2, reads DGGITQSPKYLFRKEGQNVTLSCEQNLNHDAMYWYRQDPGQGLRLIYYSQIVNDFQKGDIAEGYSVSREKKESFPLTVTSAQKNPTAFYLCASTWNRFTVLYGYTFGSGTRLTVV.

CDR3 residues: CASSESSTRGTDTQYF. The DNA for the CDR3 is TGTGCCAGCAGCGAATCTAGCACTCGTGGGACAGATACGCAGTATTTT. The rearrangement joins TRBV9 to TRBJ2-3; the D gene is possibly TRBD2 (5 bases). V lost 3 bases to trimming and J lost 3 bases, with 17 bases between them. The CDR3 is 16 amino acids. CDR1 SGDLS and CDR2 YYNGEE come from the germline V gene. The full variable domain, its missing parts supplied by reference TRBV9 and TRBJ2-3, is DSGVTQTPKHLITATGQRVTLRCSPRSGDLSVYWYQQSLDQGLQFLIQYYNGEERAKGNILERFSAQQFPDLHSELNLSSLELGDSALYFCASSESSTRGTDTQYFGPGTRLTVL.

The V and J genes are TRBV19 and TRBJ1-1, with no clear D. Germline CDR1 LNHDA, CDR2 SQIVND (reference sequence). With 5 bases removed from V and 1 base from J, the gap between germline ends came to 8 bases. This CDR3 contains 13 residues. CDR3 loop: CASSAQANTEAFF. The DNA of the CDR3 is TGTGCCAGTAGTGCCCAGGCGAACACTGAAGCTTTCTTT.

The V call is TRBV19, the J call TRBJ2-7, with TRBD2 matching over 11 bases. J was trimmed by 3 bases and V by 6 bases; bases with no gene match: 10. This CDR3 is built from 16 residues. In germline, CDR1 is LNHDA, CDR2 SQIVND (reference sequence). The CDR3 is CASRERLAGKGYEQYF. The CDR3 DNA is TGTGCCAGTAGAGAGAGACTAGCGGGAAAGGGCTACGAGCAGTACTTC. The complete variable domain, with remaining parts taken from reference TRBV19 and TRBJ2-7, reads DGGITQSPKYLFRKEGQNVTLSCEQNLNHDAMYWYRQDPGQGLRLIYYSQIVNDFQKGDIAEGYSVSREKKESFPLTVTSAQKNPTAFYLCASRERLAGKGYEQYFGPGTRLTVT.

The V call is TRBV7-7, the J call TRBJ2-7, with TRBD2 identical over 9 bases. The CDR3 extends over 17 amino acids. Germline V lookup: CDR1 SSHAT, CDR2 FNYEAQ (reference sequence). V was pared by 5 bases and J by 5 bases, with 16 bases of the junction left unmatched. As DNA, the CDR3 is TGTGCCAGCAGCCCAACGGATTCGCGGGGGGGCGCGGACGAGCAGTACTTC. Residues: CASSPTDSRGGADEQYF.

The chain couples TRBV5-4 to TRBJ1-4; 7 bases match TRBD1. J was trimmed by 6 bases and V by 3 bases; bases with no gene match: 5. The CDR3 runs to 14 residues. From germline, CDR1 is SGHNT and CDR2 YYREEE (reference sequence). Here the CDR3 reads CASSSAQGDEKLFF. Written as DNA, the CDR3 is TGTGCCAGCAGCTCGGCCCAGGGGGATGAAAAACTGTTTTTT. Together with reference TRBV5-4 and TRBJ1-4, the CDR3 gives the full variable domain: ETGVTQSPTHLIKTRGQQVTLRCSSQSGHNTVSWYQQALGQGPQFIFQYYREEENGRGNFPPRFSGLQFPNYSSELNVNALELDDSALYLCASSSAQGDEKLFFGSGTQLSVL.

This clone was seen once. The chain combines TRBV2 with TRBJ1-5; no reliable D call. V was cut by 3 bases and J by 6 bases, with 12 bases left in between. Germline-derived CDR1 and CDR2 are SNHLY and FYNNEI. This CDR3 spans 14 amino acids. CDR3 in DNA: TGTGCCAGCAGTGAGAGGACGGTTAGTCAGCCCCAGCATTTT. Its translation: CASSERTVSQPQHF.

Only one count was recorded for this clone. The chain employs TRBV28 and TRBJ1-5; possible D gene TRBD1, 5 bases. The CDR3 loop spans 15 amino acids. The germline V and J ends were trimmed by 5 bases and 0 bases, with 11 bases remaining between them. Looked up from germline, CDR1 is MDHEN and CDR2 is SYDVKM. CDR3 nucleotides: TGTGCCAGCAGTGACACCGGGACTAGCAATCAGCCCCAGCATTTT. Its translation: CASSDTGTSNQPQHF.

The CDR3, as DNA: TGTGCCTGGAGTGTAGGGGGGGCCAATGGTCAGCCCCAGCATTTT. This sequence encodes CAWSVGGANGQPQHF. The V call is TRBV30, the J call TRBJ1-5, with D tentatively TRBD1 (6 bases). This CDR3 has 15 residues. The V end was cut by 0 bases, the J end by 6 bases, with 15 bases between. CDR1 is GTSNPN, CDR2 SVGIG, per germline (reference sequence).

This chain uses TRBV6-6 with TRBJ1-2; 9 nucleotides agree with TRBD1. The trim removed 2 bases at V and 2 bases at J, leaving 0 bases unmatched. The CDR3 sequence is 14 residues long. CDR1 is MNHNY and CDR2 is SVGAGI in the germline V gene (reference sequence). The CDR3 sequence: CASSYDRGNYGYTF. The CDR3 bases are TGTGCCAGCAGTTACGACAGGGGGAACTATGGCTACACCTTC.

This clone has only one observation. The chain carries TRBV7-9 and TRBJ1-5; D is uncertain. Germline CDR1 is SEHNR and CDR2 is FQNEAQ (reference sequence). Trimming stripped 5 bases from V and 0 bases from J, with 8 bases between. CDR3 length: 14 amino acids. The CDR3 loop reads CASSHAGSNQPQHF. CDR3 DNA sequence: TGTGCCAGCAGCCACGCAGGTAGCAATCAGCCCCAGCATTTT.

The CDR3 DNA reads TGCGCCAGCAGCCAAACGGAGGACAGGGGCTATACGCAGTATTTT. It specifies CASSQTEDRGYTQYF. The rearrangement uses TRBV4-1 and TRBJ2-3; 9 positions match TRBD1. V was pared by 2 bases and J by 7 bases, with 7 bases of the junction left unmatched. The CDR3 length is 15 residues. In germline, CDR1 is MGHRA, CDR2 YSYEKL.

The rearrangement joins TRBV19 to TRBJ1-5, with a possible D match to TRBD1 (5 bases). The CDR3 has 14 residues. V lost 4 bases to trimming and J lost 3 bases, with 10 bases between them. CDR1 is LNHDA and CDR2 is SQIVND in the germline V gene (reference sequence). As DNA, the CDR3 is TGTGCCAGTAGTAGGCGGGGGTTCAATCAGCCCCAGCATTTT. This sequence encodes CASSRRGFNQPQHF.

The V and J genes are TRBV6-6 and TRBJ1-1; 9 bases align to TRBD1. Per the germline V gene, CDR1 is MNHNY and CDR2 is SVGAGI (reference sequence). This CDR3 spans 14 amino acids. Trimming cost V 9 bases and J 5 bases; bases outside gene matches: 10. The chain's CDR3 is CASQDTGGGTEAFF. In DNA form, the CDR3 reads TGTGCCAGTCAAGATACAGGGGGCGGGACTGAAGCTTTCTTT.

J is TRBJ2-2 and V is TRBV27; D tentatively reads TRBD1 or TRBD2 (5 bases each). The CDR3 contains 15 residues. CDR1 is MNHEY and CDR2 is SMNVEV in the germline V gene (reference sequence). Trimming removed 6 bases at V and 5 bases at J, with 16 bases between. The CDR3: CASSGTLGLTGELFF. The CDR3 bases are TGTGCCAGCAGCGGGACGCTGGGGCTAACCGGGGAGCTGTTTTTT.